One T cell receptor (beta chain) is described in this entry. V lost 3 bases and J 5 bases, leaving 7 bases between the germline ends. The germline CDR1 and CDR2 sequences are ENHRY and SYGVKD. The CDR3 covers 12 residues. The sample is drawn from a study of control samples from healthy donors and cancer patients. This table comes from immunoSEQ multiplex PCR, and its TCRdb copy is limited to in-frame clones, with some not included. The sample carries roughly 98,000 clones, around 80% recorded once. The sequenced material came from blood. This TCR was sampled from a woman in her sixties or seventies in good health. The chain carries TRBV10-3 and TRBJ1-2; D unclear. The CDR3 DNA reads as TGTGCCATCAGTGACCGTTTATATGGCTACACCTTC. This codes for CAISDRLYGYTF.